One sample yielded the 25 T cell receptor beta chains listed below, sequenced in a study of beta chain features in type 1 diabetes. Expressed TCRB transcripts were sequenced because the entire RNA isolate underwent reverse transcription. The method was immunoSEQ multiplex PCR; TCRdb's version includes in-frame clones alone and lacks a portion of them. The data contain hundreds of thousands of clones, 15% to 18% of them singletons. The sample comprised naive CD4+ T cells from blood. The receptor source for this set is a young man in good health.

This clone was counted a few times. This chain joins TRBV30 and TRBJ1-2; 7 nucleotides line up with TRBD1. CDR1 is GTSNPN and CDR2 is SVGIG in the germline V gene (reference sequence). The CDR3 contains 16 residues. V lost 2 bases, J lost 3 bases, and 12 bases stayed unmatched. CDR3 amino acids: CAWSTPRDRLYYGYTF. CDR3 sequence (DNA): TGTGCCTGGAGTACCCCTAGGGACAGACTTTACTATGGCTACACCTTC.

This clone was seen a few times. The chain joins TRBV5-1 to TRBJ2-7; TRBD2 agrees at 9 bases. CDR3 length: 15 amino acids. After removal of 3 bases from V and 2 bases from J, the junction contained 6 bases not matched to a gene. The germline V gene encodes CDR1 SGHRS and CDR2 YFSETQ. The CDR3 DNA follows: TGCGCCAGCAGCTCGACTAGCGGTGGACCCTACGAGCAGTACTTC. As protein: CASSSTSGGPYEQYF. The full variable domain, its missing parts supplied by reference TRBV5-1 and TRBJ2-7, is KAGVTQTPRYLIKTRGQQVTLSCSPISGHRSVSWYQQTPGQGLQFLFEYFSETQRNKGNFPGRFSGRQFSNSRSEMNVSTLELGDSALYLCASSSTSGGPYEQYFGPGTRLTVT.

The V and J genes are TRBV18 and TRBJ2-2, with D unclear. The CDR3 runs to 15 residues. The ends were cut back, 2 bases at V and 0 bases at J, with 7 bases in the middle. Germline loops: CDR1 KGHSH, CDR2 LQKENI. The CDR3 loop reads CASSPVVSNTGELFF. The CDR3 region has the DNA TGTGCCAGCTCACCAGTGGTATCGAACACCGGGGAGCTGTTTTTT.

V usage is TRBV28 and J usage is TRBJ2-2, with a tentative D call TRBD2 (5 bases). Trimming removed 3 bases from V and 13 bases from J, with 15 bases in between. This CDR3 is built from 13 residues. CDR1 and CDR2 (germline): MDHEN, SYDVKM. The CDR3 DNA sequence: TGTGCCAGCAGTTTTGCCCAGCCCGGAGGGCTGTTTTTT. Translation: CASSFAQPGGLFF.

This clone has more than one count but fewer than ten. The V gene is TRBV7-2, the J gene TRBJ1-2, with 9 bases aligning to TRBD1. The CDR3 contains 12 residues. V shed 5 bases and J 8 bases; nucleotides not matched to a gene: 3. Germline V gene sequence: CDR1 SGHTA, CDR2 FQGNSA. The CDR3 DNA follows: TGTGCCAGCAGCACAGGGACAGGGGGCTACACCTTC. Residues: CASSTGTGGYTF.

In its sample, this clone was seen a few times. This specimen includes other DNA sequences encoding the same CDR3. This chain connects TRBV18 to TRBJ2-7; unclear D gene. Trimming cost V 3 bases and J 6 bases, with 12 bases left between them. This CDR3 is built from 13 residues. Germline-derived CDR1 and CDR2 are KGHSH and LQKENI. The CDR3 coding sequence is TGTGCCAGCTCACCCGGAACCGGCGGCGAGCAGTACTTC. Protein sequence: CASSPGTGGEQYF.

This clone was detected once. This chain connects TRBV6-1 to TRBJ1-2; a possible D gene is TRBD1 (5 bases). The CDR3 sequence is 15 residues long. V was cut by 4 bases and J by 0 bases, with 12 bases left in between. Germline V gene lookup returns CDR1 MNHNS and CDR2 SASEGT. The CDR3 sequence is CASSGDSQANYGYTF. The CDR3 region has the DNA TGTGCCAGCAGTGGTGACAGTCAAGCTAACTATGGCTACACCTTC.

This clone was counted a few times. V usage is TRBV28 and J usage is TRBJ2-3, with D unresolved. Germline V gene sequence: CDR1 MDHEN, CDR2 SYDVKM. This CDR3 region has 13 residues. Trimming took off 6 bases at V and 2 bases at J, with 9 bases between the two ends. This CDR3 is CASRDHNTDTQYF. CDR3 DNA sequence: TGTGCCAGCAGGGACCATAACACAGATACGCAGTATTTT.

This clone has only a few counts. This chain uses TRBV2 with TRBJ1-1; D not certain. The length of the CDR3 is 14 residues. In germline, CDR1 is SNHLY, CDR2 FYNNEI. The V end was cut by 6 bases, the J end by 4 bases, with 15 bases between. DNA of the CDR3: TGTGCCAGCAGGTCATTCCAGGCTGGCACTGAAGCTTTCTTT. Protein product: CASRSFQAGTEAFF.

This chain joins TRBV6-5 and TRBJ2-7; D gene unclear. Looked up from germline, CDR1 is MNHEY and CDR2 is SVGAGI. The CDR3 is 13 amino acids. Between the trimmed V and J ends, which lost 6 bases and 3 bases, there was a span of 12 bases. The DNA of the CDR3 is TGTGCCAGCAGGGGTACAAAACGCTACGAGCAGTACTTC. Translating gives CASRGTKRYEQYF.

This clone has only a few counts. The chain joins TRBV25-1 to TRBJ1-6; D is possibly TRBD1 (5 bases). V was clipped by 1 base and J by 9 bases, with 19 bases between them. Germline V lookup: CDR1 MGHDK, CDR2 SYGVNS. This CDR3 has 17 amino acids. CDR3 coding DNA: TGTGCCAGCAGTGAATTCGTTCTGTATGGGGGGGGTTCACCCCTCCACTTT. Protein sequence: CASSEFVLYGGGSPLHF.

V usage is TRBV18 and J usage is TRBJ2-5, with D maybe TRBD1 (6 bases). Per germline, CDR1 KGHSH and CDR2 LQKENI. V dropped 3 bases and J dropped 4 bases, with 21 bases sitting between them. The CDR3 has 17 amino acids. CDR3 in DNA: TGTGCCAGCTCACCTCTTGCGAACGCAGGGGAAGGAGAGACCCAGTACTTC. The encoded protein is CASSPLANAGEGETQYF. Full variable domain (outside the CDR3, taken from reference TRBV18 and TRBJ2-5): NAGVMQNPRHLVRRRGQEARLRCSPMKGHSHVYWYRQLPEEGLKFMVYLQKENIIDESGMPKERFSAEFPKEGPSILRIQQVVRGDSAAYFCASSPLANAGEGETQYFGPGTRLLVL.

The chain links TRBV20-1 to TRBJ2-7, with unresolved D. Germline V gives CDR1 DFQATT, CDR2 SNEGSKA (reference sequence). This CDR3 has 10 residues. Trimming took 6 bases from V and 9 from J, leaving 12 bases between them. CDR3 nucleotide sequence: TGCAGTGCCGCAGTTGCTAGGCAGTACTTC. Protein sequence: CSAAVARQYF.

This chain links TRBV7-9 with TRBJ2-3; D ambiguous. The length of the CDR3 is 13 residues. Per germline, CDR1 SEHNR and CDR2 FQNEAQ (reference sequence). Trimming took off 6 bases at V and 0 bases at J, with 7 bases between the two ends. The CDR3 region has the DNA TGTGCCAGCAGGGTCGATAGCACAGATACGCAGTATTTT. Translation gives CASRVDSTDTQYF. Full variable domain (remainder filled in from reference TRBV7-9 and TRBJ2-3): DTGVSQNPRHKITKRGQNVTFRCDPISEHNRLYWYRQTLGQGPEFLTYFQNEAQLEKSRLLSDRFSAERPKGSFSTLEIQRTEQGDSAMYLCASRVDSTDTQYFGPGTRLTVL.

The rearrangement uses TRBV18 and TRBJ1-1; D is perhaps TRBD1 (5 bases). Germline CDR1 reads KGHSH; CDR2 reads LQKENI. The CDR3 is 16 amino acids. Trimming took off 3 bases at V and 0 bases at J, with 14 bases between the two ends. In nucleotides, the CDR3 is TGTGCCAGCTCACCCGGGACGCCGTCCATGAACACTGAAGCTTTCTTT. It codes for CASSPGTPSMNTEAFF.

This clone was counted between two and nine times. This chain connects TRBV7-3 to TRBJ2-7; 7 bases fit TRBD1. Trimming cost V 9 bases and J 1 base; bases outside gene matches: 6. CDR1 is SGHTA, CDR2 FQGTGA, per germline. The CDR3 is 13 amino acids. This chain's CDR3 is CASYWDSSYEQYF. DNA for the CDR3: TGTGCCAGTTACTGGGACAGTTCCTACGAGCAGTACTTC.

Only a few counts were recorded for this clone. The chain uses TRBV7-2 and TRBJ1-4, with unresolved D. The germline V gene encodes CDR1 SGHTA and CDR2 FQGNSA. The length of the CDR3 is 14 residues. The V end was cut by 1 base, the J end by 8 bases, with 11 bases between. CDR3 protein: CASSLVVRGEKLFF. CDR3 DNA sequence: TGTGCCAGCAGCTTAGTCGTCCGGGGAGAAAAACTGTTTTTT.

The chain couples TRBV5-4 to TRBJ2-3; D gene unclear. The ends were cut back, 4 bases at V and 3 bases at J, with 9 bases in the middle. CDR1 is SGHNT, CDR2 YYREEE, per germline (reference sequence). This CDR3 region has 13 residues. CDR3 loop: CASSKTSTDTQYF. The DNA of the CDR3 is TGTGCCAGCAGCAAGACCTCTACAGATACGCAGTATTTT.

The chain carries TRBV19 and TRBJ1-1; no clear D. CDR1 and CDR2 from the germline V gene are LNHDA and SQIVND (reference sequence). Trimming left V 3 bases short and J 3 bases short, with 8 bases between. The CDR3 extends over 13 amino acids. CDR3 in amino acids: CASSIPGYTEAFF. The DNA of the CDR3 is TGTGCCAGTAGTATTCCGGGGTACACTGAAGCTTTCTTT.

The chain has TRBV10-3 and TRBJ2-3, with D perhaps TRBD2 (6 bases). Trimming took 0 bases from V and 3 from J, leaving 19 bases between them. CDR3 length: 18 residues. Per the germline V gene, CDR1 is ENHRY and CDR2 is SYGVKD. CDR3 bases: TGTGCCATCAGTGAGTCCCAACTAGCTCAAAAGAGGACAGATACGCAGTATTTT. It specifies CAISESQLAQKRTDTQYF.

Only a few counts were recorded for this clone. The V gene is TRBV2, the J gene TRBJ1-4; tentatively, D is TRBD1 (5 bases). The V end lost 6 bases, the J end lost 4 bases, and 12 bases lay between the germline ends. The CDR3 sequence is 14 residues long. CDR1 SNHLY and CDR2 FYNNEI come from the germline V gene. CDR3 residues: CASRRGPRNEKLFF. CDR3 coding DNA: TGTGCCAGCAGGCGGGGACCGCGTAATGAAAAACTGTTTTTT.

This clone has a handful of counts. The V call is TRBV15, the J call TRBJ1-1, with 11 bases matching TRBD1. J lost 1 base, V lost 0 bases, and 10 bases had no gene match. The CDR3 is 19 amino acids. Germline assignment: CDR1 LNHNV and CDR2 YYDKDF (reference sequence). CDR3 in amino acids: CATSRDLLRDRGRNTEAFF. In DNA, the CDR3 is TGTGCCACCAGCAGAGATCTCCTTCGGGACAGGGGGAGGAACACTGAAGCTTTCTTT.

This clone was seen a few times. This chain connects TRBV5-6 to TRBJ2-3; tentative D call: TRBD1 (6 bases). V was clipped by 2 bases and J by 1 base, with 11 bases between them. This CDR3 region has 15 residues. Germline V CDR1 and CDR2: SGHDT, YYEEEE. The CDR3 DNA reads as TGTGCCAGCAGCTTACAGGGTGGGGGCACAGATACGCAGTATTTT. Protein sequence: CASSLQGGGTDTQYF.

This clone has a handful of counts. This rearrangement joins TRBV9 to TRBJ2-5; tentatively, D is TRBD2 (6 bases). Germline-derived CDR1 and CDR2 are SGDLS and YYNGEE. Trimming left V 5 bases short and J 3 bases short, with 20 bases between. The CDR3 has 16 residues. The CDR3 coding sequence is TGTGCCAGCAGTGTTTGGGGGACTCTGTCCGAAGAGACCCAGTACTTC. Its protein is CASSVWGTLSEETQYF.

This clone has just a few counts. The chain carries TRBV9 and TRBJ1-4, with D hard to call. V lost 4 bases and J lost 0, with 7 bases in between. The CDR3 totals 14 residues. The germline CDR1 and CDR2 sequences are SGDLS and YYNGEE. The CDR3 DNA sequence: TGTGCCAGCAGCCCCGGGACAACTAATGAAAAACTGTTTTTT. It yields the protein CASSPGTTNEKLFF.